Shown below are 27 T cell receptor beta chains from a single sample sequenced in a study of control samples from healthy donors and cancer patients. The table came from immunoSEQ multiplex PCR; TCRdb's copy has only in-frame clones and leaves some out. Of 150,000 to 200,000 clones listed, about 90% are singletons. Material for sequencing was blood. Receptors originate from a man aged 18-30 years in good health.

The rearrangement uses TRBV29-1 and TRBJ2-3; 12 nucleotides align to TRBD1. The CDR3 runs to 15 residues. CDR1 SQVTM and CDR2 ANQGSEA come from the germline V gene. V was clipped by 7 bases and J by 5 bases; unmatched bases: 10. Here the CDR3 reads CSATTRDRGLDTQYF. CDR3 coding DNA: TGCAGCGCCACTACCCGGGACAGGGGGCTAGATACGCAGTATTTT.

This sequence joins TRBV6-5 and TRBJ2-4, with 8 bases that match TRBD1. CDR3 size: 15 residues. Germline V CDR1 and CDR2: MNHEY, SVGAGI. The V segment lost 6 bases and the J segment 1 base; nucleotides outside the gene matches: 5. CDR3 region: CASSRTGTAKNIQYF. The CDR3, as DNA: TGTGCCAGCAGCCGGACAGGGACGGCCAAAAACATTCAGTACTTC.

This chain connects TRBV28 to TRBJ2-5, with TRBD2 as a possible D gene (6 bases). The germline CDR1 and CDR2 sequences are MDHEN and SYDVKM. The CDR3 spans 13 residues. V was shortened by 9 bases and J by 4 bases, with 15 bases between the two germline ends. The CDR3 here is CASGVGGSETQYF. CDR3 DNA sequence: TGTGCCAGTGGGGTGGGGGGTTCAGAGACCCAGTACTTC.

For the CDR3, the DNA is TGTGCCACCAGCAGGGCAAGCCCCTCACCCCTCCACTTT. Encoded protein: CATSRASPSPLHF. The chain is built from TRBV15 and TRBJ1-6; D gene uncertain. V lost 3 bases to trimming and J lost 10 bases, with 10 bases between them. The CDR3 spans 13 residues. Germline CDR1 reads LNHNV; CDR2 reads YYDKDF (reference sequence).

The chain has TRBV7-7 and TRBJ2-1; D tentatively fits TRBD1 or TRBD2 (5 bases each). This CDR3 is built from 13 residues. Germline V lookup: CDR1 SSHAT, CDR2 FNYEAQ (reference sequence). Trimming took off 1 base at V and 8 bases at J, with 9 bases between the two ends. CDR3 in DNA: TGTGCCAGCAGCTTAGACCGAGGGGATGAGCAGTTCTTC. Translated: CASSLDRGDEQFF.

The rearrangement joins TRBV5-4 to TRBJ2-1, with TRBD1 matching over 9 bases. CDR1 is SGHNT and CDR2 is YYREEE in the germline V gene (reference sequence). The junction had 15 bases not matched to a gene; V was cut back by 5 bases and J by 12 bases. This CDR3 has 15 amino acids. CDR3: CASSYRTGDGLRQFF. The CDR3 DNA reads TGTGCCAGCAGTTACCGGACAGGGGATGGACTGAGGCAGTTCTTC. Full variable domain (rest looked up from reference TRBV5-4 and TRBJ2-1): ETGVTQSPTHLIKTRGQQVTLRCSSQSGHNTVSWYQQALGQGPQFIFQYYREEENGRGNFPPRFSGLQFPNYSSELNVNALELDDSALYLCASSYRTGDGLRQFFGPGTRLTVL.

CDR3 region: CASSASSTEQFF. The CDR3 nucleotides are TGTGCCAGCAGCGCGAGTAGTACTGAGCAGTTCTTC. The chain uses TRBV9 and TRBJ2-1; D unclear. V lost 3 bases and J 9 bases, leaving 10 bases between the germline ends. The CDR3 is 12 amino acids. CDR1 SGDLS and CDR2 YYNGEE come from the germline V gene.

This sequence joins TRBV7-8 and TRBJ2-6; D ambiguous. This CDR3 region has 15 residues. Trimming removed 7 bases from V and 2 bases from J, with 12 bases in between. CDR1 and CDR2 (germline): SGHVS, FQNEAQ. CDR3 protein: CASTPSWPGANVLTF. In DNA, the CDR3 is TGTGCCAGCACCCCCTCGTGGCCTGGGGCCAACGTCCTGACTTTC.

The DNA of the CDR3 is TGTGCCAGCAGTTTTCGGACGGTGAACACTGAAGCTTTCTTT. Residues: CASSFRTVNTEAFF. The rearrangement uses TRBV28 and TRBJ1-1; D call uncertain. Trimming stripped 3 bases from V and 0 bases from J, with 8 bases between. The length of the CDR3 is 14 residues. Germline V gene sequence: CDR1 MDHEN, CDR2 SYDVKM. The full variable domain, completed using reference TRBV28 and TRBJ1-1, is DVKVTQSSRYLVKRTGEKVFLECVQDMDHENMFWYRQDPGLGLRLIYFSYDVKMKEKGDIPEGYSVSREKKERFSLILESASTNQTSMYLCASSFRTVNTEAFFGQGTRLTVV.

The CDR3 reads CASSRLQETQYF. Here the CDR3 DNA reads TGTGCCAGCTCCAGGCTCCAAGAGACCCAGTACTTC. The chain is built from TRBV2 and TRBJ2-5; D ambiguous. The CDR3 consists of 12 residues. Germline V gene sequence: CDR1 SNHLY, CDR2 FYNNEI. Trimming removed 8 bases at V and 1 base at J, with 8 bases between. The complete variable domain, with remaining parts taken from reference TRBV2 and TRBJ2-5, reads EPEVTQTPSHQVTQMGQEVILRCVPISNHLYFYWYRQILGQKVEFLVSFYNNEISEKSEIFDDQFSVERPDGSNFTLKIRSTKLEDSAMYFCASSRLQETQYFGPGTRLLVL.

This clone was recorded a few times. This rearrangement joins TRBV28 to TRBJ1-5, with 8 bases matching TRBD1. V lost 8 bases to trimming and J lost 3 bases; unmatched junction nucleotides: 9. CDR3 length: 15 residues. The germline gives CDR1 MDHEN, CDR2 SYDVKM. In DNA form, the CDR3 reads TGTGCCAGCTTGGCGACAGGGGCTTTCAATCAGCCCCAGCATTTT. Residues: CASLATGAFNQPQHF.

V usage is TRBV5-6 and J usage is TRBJ1-1; TRBD1 agrees at 8 bases. The CDR3 sequence is 15 residues long. Germline V lookup: CDR1 SGHDT, CDR2 YYEEEE. Trimming at V came to 2 bases and at J to 3 bases, leaving 6 bases not matched to a gene. This CDR3 is CASSFGQGAYTEAFF. The CDR3 DNA reads TGTGCCAGCAGCTTTGGGCAGGGGGCGTACACTGAAGCTTTCTTT.

The chain employs TRBV19 and TRBJ2-7, with D tentatively TRBD1 (7 bases). The CDR3 runs 11 residues. The germline CDR1 and CDR2 sequences are LNHDA and SQIVND (reference sequence). The V end lost 10 bases, the J end lost 6 bases, and 13 bases lay between the germline ends. The CDR3 region has the DNA TGTGCCACCCAGGGGGGCCTCGAGCAGTACTTC. Its translation is CATQGGLEQYF.

The chain carries TRBV4-1 and TRBJ1-4; 8 positions match TRBD1. This CDR3 is built from 15 residues. Unmatched junction bases numbered 2, after V lost 2 bases and J lost 3 bases. Looked up from germline, CDR1 is MGHRA and CDR2 is YSYEKL. In nucleotides, the CDR3 is TGCGCCAGCAGCCAACCGACAGGGGCTAATGAAAAACTGTTTTTT. It yields the protein CASSQPTGANEKLFF.

The chain is built from TRBV6-1 and TRBJ2-7; weak D call: TRBD1 (6 bases). This CDR3 spans 17 amino acids. Trimming removed 7 bases at V and 2 bases at J, with 24 bases between. Germline CDR1 reads MNHNS; CDR2 reads SASEGT. The CDR3 DNA reads TGTGCCAGCAATGGAGCGTCCGCAACAACAGGGACCTACGAGCAGTACTTC. This encodes CASNGASATTGTYEQYF.

The CDR3 sequence is CAWSVRAGGPNAFF. The CDR3 bases are TGTGCCTGGAGTGTTAGGGCAGGGGGCCCTAATGCTTTCTTT. The chain recombines TRBV30 with TRBJ1-1; 8 positions agree with TRBD1. CDR1 and CDR2 (germline): GTSNPN, SVGIG (reference sequence). Trimming at V came to 0 bases and at J to 11 bases, leaving 11 bases not matched to a gene. This CDR3 spans 14 amino acids.

The chain joins TRBV19 to TRBJ2-3, with D maybe TRBD1 (6 bases). In germline, CDR1 is LNHDA, CDR2 SQIVND (reference sequence). This CDR3 has 16 residues. With 3 bases removed from V and 2 bases from J, the gap between germline ends came to 15 bases. The CDR3 coding sequence is TGTGCCAGTAGTATGGGCCCTGGACAGATCACAGATACGCAGTATTTT. This sequence encodes CASSMGPGQITDTQYF.

This sequence joins TRBV19 and TRBJ2-3, with TRBD2 identical over 15 bases. Germline assignment: CDR1 LNHDA and CDR2 SQIVND (reference sequence). J was trimmed by 0 bases and V by 3 bases; bases with no gene match: 7. The CDR3 totals 19 residues. The CDR3 protein is CASSIVGTSGGPSTDTQYF. The DNA for the CDR3 is TGTGCCAGTAGTATCGTCGGGACTAGCGGGGGGCCAAGCACAGATACGCAGTATTTT. The variable domain in full, completed from reference TRBV19 and TRBJ2-3, reads DGGITQSPKYLFRKEGQNVTLSCEQNLNHDAMYWYRQDPGQGLRLIYYSQIVNDFQKGDIAEGYSVSREKKESFPLTVTSAQKNPTAFYLCASSIVGTSGGPSTDTQYFGPGTRLTVL.

This chain links TRBV2 with TRBJ2-5, with a tentative D call TRBD1 (5 bases). There are 14 residues in the CDR3. V lost 4 bases, J lost 0 bases, and 9 bases lay in between. CDR1 SNHLY and CDR2 FYNNEI come from the germline V gene. The chain's CDR3 is CASSGGRDQETQYF. Written as DNA, the CDR3 is TGTGCCAGCAGTGGGGGCAGGGACCAAGAGACCCAGTACTTC.

As DNA, the CDR3 is TGTGCCAGCAGTGACAGGTCCTACGAGCAGTACTTC. It yields the protein CASSDRSYEQYF. The chain employs TRBV28 and TRBJ2-7; perhaps TRBD1 as D (6 bases). There are 12 residues in the CDR3. The ends were cut back, 5 bases at V and 1 base at J, with 6 bases in the middle. Per germline, CDR1 MDHEN and CDR2 SYDVKM.

CDR3 region: CASSQVRTAIYGYTF. Here the CDR3 DNA reads TGCGCCAGCAGCCAAGTGCGGACAGCCATCTATGGCTACACCTTC. The chain joins TRBV4-3 to TRBJ1-2, with D possibly being TRBD1 (6 bases). V lost 1 base to trimming and J lost 4 bases, with 13 bases between them. The length of the CDR3 is 15 residues. Germline lookup yields CDR1 LGHNA and CDR2 YSLEER.

The J gene is TRBJ2-1, the V gene TRBV29-1; D may be TRBD1 (6 bases). The V gene's germline CDR1 is SQVTM and CDR2 ANQGSEA. V dropped 6 bases and J dropped 4 bases, with 13 bases sitting between them. The CDR3 has 13 residues. This CDR3 is CSVLRDTYNEQFF. In nucleotides, the CDR3 is TGCAGCGTGCTCCGGGACACTTACAATGAGCAGTTCTTC.

The V gene is TRBV19, the J gene TRBJ1-1; the match to TRBD1 covers 9 bases. This CDR3 region has 15 residues. From germline, CDR1 is LNHDA and CDR2 SQIVND (reference sequence). After removal of 4 bases from V and 1 base from J, the junction contained 4 bases not matched to a gene. CDR3 in DNA: TGTGCCAGTAGTAAGGGGACAGGGAGGAACACTGAAGCTTTCTTT. It is translated as CASSKGTGRNTEAFF.

This clone appeared once. For the CDR3, the DNA is TGTGCCAGCAGCGTTAGTAGTGGTAAGGTGAGAGCTTTCTTT. It translates to CASSVSSGKVRAFF. The chain combines TRBV7-2 with TRBJ1-1; D gene ambiguous. Germline V gives CDR1 SGHTA, CDR2 FQGNSA. V dropped 5 bases and J dropped 10 bases, with 20 bases sitting between them. This CDR3 has 14 residues.

This clone was recorded once. This chain links TRBV3-1 (or the pseudogene TRBV3-2) with TRBJ2-5; TRBD2 aligns across 8 bases. Germline V gene lookup returns CDR1 LGHDT and CDR2 YNNKEL (reference sequence). The trim removed 6 bases at V and 4 bases at J, leaving 7 bases unmatched. The CDR3 runs 14 residues. The CDR3, as DNA: TGTGCCAGCAGAGAAAGCGGGGGCGGAGAGACCCAGTACTTC. It specifies CASRESGGGETQYF.

The V call is TRBV6-5, the J call TRBJ1-6; 7 bases agree with TRBD1. The germline V gene has CDR1 MNHEY and CDR2 SVGAGI. Trimming cost V 5 bases and J 7 bases; bases outside gene matches: 5. CDR3 length equals 14 residues. The chain's CDR3 is CASSNRGGNSPLHF. The CDR3 coding sequence is TGTGCCAGCAGTAACAGGGGCGGGAATTCACCCCTCCACTTT.

V and J are TRBV24-1 and TRBJ1-2; D may be TRBD1 (5 bases). The V gene's germline CDR1 is KGHDR and CDR2 SFDVKD. V was clipped by 4 bases and J by 5 bases, with 13 bases between them. This CDR3 is built from 14 residues. The CDR3 DNA sequence: TGTGCCACCAGTGACCGACGGGGCCAATATGGCTACACCTTC. It translates to CATSDRRGQYGYTF.